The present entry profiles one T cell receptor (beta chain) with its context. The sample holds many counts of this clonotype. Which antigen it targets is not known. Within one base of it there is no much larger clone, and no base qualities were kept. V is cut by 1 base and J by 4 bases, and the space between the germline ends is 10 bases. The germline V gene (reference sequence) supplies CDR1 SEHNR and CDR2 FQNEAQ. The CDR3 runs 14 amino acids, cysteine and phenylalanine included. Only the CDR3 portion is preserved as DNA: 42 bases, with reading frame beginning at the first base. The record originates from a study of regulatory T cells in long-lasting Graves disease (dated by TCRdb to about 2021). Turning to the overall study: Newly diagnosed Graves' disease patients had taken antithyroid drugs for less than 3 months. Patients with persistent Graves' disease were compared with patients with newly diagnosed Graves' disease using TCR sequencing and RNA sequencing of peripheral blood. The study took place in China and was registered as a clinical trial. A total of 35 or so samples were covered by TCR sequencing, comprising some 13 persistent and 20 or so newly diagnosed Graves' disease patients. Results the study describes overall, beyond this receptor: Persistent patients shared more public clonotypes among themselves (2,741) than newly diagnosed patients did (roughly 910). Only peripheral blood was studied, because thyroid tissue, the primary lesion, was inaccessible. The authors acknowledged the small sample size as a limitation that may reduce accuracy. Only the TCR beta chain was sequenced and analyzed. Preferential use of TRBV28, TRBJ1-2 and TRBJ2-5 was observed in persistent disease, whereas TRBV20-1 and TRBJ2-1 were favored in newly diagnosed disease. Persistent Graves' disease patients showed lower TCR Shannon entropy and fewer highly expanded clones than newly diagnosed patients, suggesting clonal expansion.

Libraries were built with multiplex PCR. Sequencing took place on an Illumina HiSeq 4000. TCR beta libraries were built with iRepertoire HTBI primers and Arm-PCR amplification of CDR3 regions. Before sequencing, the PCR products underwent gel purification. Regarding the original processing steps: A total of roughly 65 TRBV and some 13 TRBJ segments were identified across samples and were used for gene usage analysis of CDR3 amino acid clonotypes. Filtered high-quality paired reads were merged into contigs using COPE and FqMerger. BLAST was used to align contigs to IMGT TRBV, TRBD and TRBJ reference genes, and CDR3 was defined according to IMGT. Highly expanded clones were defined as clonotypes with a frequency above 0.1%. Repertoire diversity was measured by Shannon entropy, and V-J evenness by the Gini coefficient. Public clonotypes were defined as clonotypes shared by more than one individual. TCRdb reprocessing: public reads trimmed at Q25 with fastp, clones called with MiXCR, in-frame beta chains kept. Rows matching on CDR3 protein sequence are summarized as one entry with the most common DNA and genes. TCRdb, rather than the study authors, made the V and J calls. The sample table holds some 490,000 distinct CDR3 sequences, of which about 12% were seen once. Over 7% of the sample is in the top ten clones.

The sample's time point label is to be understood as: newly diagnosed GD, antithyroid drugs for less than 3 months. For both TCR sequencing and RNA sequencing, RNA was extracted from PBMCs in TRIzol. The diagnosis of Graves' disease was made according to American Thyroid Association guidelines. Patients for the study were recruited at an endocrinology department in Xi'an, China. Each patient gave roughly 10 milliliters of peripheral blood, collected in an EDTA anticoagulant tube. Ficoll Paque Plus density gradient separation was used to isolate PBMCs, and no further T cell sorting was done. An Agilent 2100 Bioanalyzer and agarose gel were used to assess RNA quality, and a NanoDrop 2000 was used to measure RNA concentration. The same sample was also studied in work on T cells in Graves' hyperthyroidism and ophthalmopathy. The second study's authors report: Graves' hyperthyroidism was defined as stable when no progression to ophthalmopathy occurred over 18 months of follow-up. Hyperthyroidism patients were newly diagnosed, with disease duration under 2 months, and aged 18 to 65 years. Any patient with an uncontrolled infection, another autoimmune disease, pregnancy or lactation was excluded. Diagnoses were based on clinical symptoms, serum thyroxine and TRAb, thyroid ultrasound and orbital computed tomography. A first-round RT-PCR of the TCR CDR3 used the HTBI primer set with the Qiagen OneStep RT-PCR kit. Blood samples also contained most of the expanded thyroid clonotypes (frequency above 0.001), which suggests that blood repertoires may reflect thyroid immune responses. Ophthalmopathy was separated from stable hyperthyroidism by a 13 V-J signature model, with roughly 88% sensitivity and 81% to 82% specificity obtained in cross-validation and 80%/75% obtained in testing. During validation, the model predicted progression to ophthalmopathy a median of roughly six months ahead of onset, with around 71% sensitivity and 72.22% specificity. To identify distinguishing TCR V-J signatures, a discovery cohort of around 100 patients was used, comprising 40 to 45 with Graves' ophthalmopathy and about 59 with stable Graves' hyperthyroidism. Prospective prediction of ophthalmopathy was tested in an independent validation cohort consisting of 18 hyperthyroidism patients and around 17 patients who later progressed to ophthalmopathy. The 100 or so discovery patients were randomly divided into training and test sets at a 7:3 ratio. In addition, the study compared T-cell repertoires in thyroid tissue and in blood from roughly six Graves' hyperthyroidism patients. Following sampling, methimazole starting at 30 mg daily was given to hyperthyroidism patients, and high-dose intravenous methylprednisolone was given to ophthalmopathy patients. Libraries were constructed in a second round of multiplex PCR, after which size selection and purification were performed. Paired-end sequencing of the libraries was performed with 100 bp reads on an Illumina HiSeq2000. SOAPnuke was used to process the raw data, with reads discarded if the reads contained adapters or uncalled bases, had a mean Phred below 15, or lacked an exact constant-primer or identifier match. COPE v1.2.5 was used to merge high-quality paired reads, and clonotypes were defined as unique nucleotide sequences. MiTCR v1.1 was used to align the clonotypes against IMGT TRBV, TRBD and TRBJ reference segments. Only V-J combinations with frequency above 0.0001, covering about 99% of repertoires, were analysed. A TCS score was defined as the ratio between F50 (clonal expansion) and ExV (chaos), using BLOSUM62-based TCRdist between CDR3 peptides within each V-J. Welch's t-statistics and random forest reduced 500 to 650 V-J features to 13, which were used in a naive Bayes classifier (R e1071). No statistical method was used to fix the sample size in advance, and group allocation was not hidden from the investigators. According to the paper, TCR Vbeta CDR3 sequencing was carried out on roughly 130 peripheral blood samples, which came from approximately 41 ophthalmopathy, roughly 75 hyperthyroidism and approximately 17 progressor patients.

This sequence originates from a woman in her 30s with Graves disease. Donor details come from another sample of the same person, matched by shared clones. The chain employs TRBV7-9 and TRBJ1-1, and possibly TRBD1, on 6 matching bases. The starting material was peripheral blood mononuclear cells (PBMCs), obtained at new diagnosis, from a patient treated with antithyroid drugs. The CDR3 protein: CASSLDSGATEAFF. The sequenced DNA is TGTGCCAGCAGCTTAGATTCAGGGGCCACTGAAGCTTTCTTT.